The rows below give T cell receptor beta chains drawn from one sample of a study of T cells in localized non-small cell lung cancer. Here immunoSEQ multiplex PCR was the method, and the copy in TCRdb shows in-frame clones only, minus some. In the table there are fewer than 100,000 clones, approximately 90% of which are singletons. Material: peripheral blood, obtained before any cancer treatment. The receptors stem from a man aged 35-69 years with stage I squamous cell lung carcinoma. Each CDR3 is given with its conserved first and last residue. A D gene is named only where the DNA matches it firmly. Rows give clone size only sometimes, using once, few, many, or a class for an expanded clone.

V	D	size	J	CDR3	DNA
TRBV9	TRBD1	-	TRBJ1-1	CASSPRTGNTEAFF	TGTGCCAGCAGCCCTAGGACAGGGAACACTGAAGCTTTCTTT
TRBV7-3	-	-	TRBJ1-1	CASSLTSVTEAFF	TGTGCCAGCAGCTTAACGAGTGTCACTGAAGCTTTCTTT
TRBV7-9	TRBD2	once	TRBJ2-2	CASERYSGGDGLFF	TGTGCCAGCGAGCGGTATAGCGGGGGTGACGGGCTGTTTTTT
TRBV28	-	-	TRBJ2-2	CASSLGGQNTGELFF	TGTGCCAGCAGTTTAGGGGGTCAGAACACCGGGGAGCTGTTTTTT
TRBV5-5	-	-	TRBJ1-6	CASSLAGIRALHF	TGTGCCAGCAGCTTAGCGGGAATTCGAGCCCTCCACTTT
TRBV6-1	-	-	TRBJ2-3	CASSHSPDTQYF	TGTGCCAGCAGTCACTCCCCAGATACGCAGTATTTT
TRBV5-1	-	few	TRBJ1-5	CASSLDGYSNQPQHF	TGCGCCAGCAGCTTGGATGGTTATAGCAATCAGCCCCAGCATTTT
TRBV19	TRBD1	few	TRBJ1-5	CASTPVDRGGNQPQHF	TGTGCCAGTACCCCAGTTGACAGGGGTGGAAATCAGCCCCAGCATTTT
TRBV25-1	TRBD1	-	TRBJ2-7	CASSDPGQGRSEQYF	TGTGCCAGCAGTGACCCGGGACAGGGGAGATCCGAGCAGTACTTC
TRBV6-1	-	-	TRBJ2-5	CASARSWQGQETQYF	TGTGCCAGCGCCCGGTCATGGCAGGGGCAAGAGACCCAGTACTTC
TRBV28	TRBD1	-	TRBJ1-1	CASSSYRGDEAFF	TGTGCCAGCAGTTCCTACAGGGGGGATGAAGCTTTCTTT
TRBV28	-	-	TRBJ1-3	CASSPLRNTIYF	TGTGCCAGCAGTCCGCTAAGGAACACCATATATTTT
TRBV4-1	TRBD1	-	TRBJ1-5	CASSLTTGDQPQHF	TGCGCCAGCAGTCTCACTACAGGGGATCAGCCCCAGCATTTT
TRBV18	-	-	TRBJ2-3	CASSAAKGTDTQYF	TGTGCCAGCTCAGCGGCAAAGGGCACAGATACGCAGTATTTT
TRBV7-2	TRBD1	once	TRBJ2-4	CASSPRDRVGIQYF	TGTGCCAGCAGCCCCCGGGACAGGGTGGGCATTCAGTACTTC
TRBV29-1	TRBD1	few	TRBJ1-2	CSTTNRDRGYGYTF	TGCAGCACCACTAACCGGGACAGGGGCTATGGCTACACCTTC
TRBV7-9	-	-	TRBJ1-4	CASRRTLATNEKLFF	TGTGCCAGCAGGAGGACGCTGGCGACTAATGAAAAACTGTTTTTT
TRBV5-1	-	-	TRBJ1-3	CASSLELSSGNTIYF	TGCGCCAGCAGCTTGGAACTGTCATCTGGAAACACCATATATTTT
TRBV10-3	-	-	TRBJ2-7	CAISGVGDTSSGQYF	TGTGCCATCAGTGGGGTAGGAGACACGTCTTCAGGGCAGTACTTC
TRBV19	TRBD1	-	TRBJ2-7	CASSMPPGQGREQYF	TGTGCCAGTAGTATGCCCCCCGGACAGGGGAGGGAGCAGTACTTC
TRBV12-5	-	-	TRBJ1-1	CASGAQGKDRGTEAFF	TGTGCTAGTGGTGCCCAGGGGAAGGATAGGGGCACTGAAGCTTTCTTT
TRBV7-2	-	-	TRBJ1-3	CASSPVISRGGNTIYF	TGTGCCAGCAGCCCAGTAATCAGCCGTGGTGGAAACACCATATATTTT
TRBV29-1	TRBD1	-	TRBJ1-1	CSVTRQGGMNTEAFF	TGCAGCGTGACTCGACAGGGGGGGATGAACACTGAAGCTTTCTTT
TRBV6-1	-	-	TRBJ1-5	CASSEFGRQPQHF	TGTGCCAGCAGTGAATTTGGGCGACAGCCCCAGCATTTT
TRBV14	TRBD1	-	TRBJ1-6	CASRQTGGSYNSPLHF	TGTGCCAGCAGACAGACAGGGGGGTCCTATAATTCACCCCTCCACTTT
TRBV7-2	-	-	TRBJ2-1	CASSLMLGPNEQFF	TGTGCCAGCAGCTTAATGCTAGGGCCCAATGAGCAGTTCTTC
TRBV5-1	-	-	TRBJ2-7	CASSYGQTFGEQYF	TGCGCCAGCAGCTACGGACAGACCTTCGGCGAGCAGTACTTC
TRBV15	-	-	TRBJ2-1	CATSDTGGGNAGEQFF	TGTGCCACCAGCGATACCGGGGGAGGCAACGCGGGTGAGCAGTTCTTC
TRBV7-2	-	-	TRBJ2-5	CASSRDSGTQYF	TGTGCCAGCAGCAGAGATTCCGGGACCCAGTACTTC
TRBV14	-	-	TRBJ2-3	CASRWGNTDTQYF	TGTGCCAGCAGATGGGGGAACACAGATACGCAGTATTTT
TRBV5-1	-	-	TRBJ1-2	CASSSGIFQGSRPSNYGYTF	TGCGCCAGCAGCTCTGGAATATTTCAGGGCTCCAGACCCTCTAACTATGGCTACACCTTC
TRBV5-1	-	-	TRBJ2-6	CASSLRDHSGANVLTF	TGCGCCAGCAGCCTACGAGACCACTCTGGGGCCAACGTCCTGACTTTC
TRBV5-1	-	-	TRBJ1-4	CASSPGERGGKLFF	TGCGCCAGCAGCCCAGGGGAAAGGGGGGGAAAACTGTTTTTT
TRBV19	-	-	TRBJ1-2	CASSIGKCRGPIYGYTF	TGTGCCAGTAGTATAGGTAAGTGCCGGGGACCAATATATGGCTACACCTTC
TRBV18	TRBD1	-	TRBJ1-6	CASSPDRGGNSPLHF	TGTGCCAGCTCACCCGACAGGGGTGGGAATTCACCCCTCCACTTT
TRBV7-3	-	-	TRBJ2-1	CASSLTGGNYNEQFF	TGTGCCAGCAGCTTAACGGGGGGCAACTACAATGAGCAGTTCTTC
TRBV6-4	TRBD2	-	TRBJ2-1	CASSTSGEHNEQFF	TGTGCCAGCAGCACTAGCGGGGAACACAATGAGCAGTTCTTC
TRBV6-6	TRBD1	-	TRBJ1-5	CASSKGQGGGQPQHF	TGTGCCAGCAGTAAGGGACAGGGGGGGGGTCAGCCCCAGCATTTT
TRBV4-3	TRBD1	-	TRBJ2-2	CASKGQGAGELFF	TGCGCCAGTAAGGGACAGGGGGCCGGGGAGCTGTTTTTT
TRBV10-2	TRBD2	-	TRBJ2-5	CASSEGREGETQYF	TGCGCCAGCAGTGAGGGCAGGGAGGGGGAGACCCAGTACTTC
TRBV7-2	TRBD1	-	TRBJ2-1	CASSWDRGRENEQFF	TGTGCCAGCAGCTGGGACAGGGGCCGAGAAAATGAGCAGTTCTTC
TRBV18	-	-	TRBJ1-1	CASSPLADSNTEAFF	TGTGCCAGCTCACCACTGGCAGATTCTAACACTGAAGCTTTCTTT
TRBV7-9	-	-	TRBJ2-3	CASSGGWRISTDTQYF	TGTGCCAGCAGCGGTGGGTGGCGGATTAGCACAGATACGCAGTATTTT
TRBV7-9	TRBD1	once	TRBJ1-5	CASSLAGGTQPQHF	TGTGCCAGCAGCTTAGCAGGGGGCACTCAGCCCCAGCATTTT
TRBV12-5	-	-	TRBJ2-7	CASVSRTVKSPHSYEQYF	TGTGCTAGTGTTTCTCGGACAGTCAAGTCCCCTCATTCCTACGAGCAGTACTTC
TRBV30	-	-	TRBJ1-4	CAWSYRKGTEKLFF	TGTGCCTGGAGTTACCGGAAGGGAACGGAAAAACTGTTTTTT
TRBV6-1	TRBD1	-	TRBJ1-6	CASRGQGPPSPLHF	TGTGCCAGCAGGGGACAGGGACCTCCTTCACCCCTCCACTTT
TRBV7-8	TRBD1	-	TRBJ2-3	CASSFPGQGFTDTQYF	TGTGCCAGCAGCTTTCCGGGACAGGGGTTCACAGATACGCAGTATTTT
TRBV19	-	few	TRBJ1-5	CASSIRGNQPQHF	TGTGCCAGTAGTATCCGTGGCAATCAGCCCCAGCATTTT
TRBV7-6	-	-	TRBJ1-4	CASSPRGDVRDEKLFF	TGTGCCAGCAGCCCTCGGGGGGATGTGAGAGATGAAAAACTGTTTTTT
TRBV19	-	-	TRBJ1-1	CATRGWDGDTEAFF	TGTGCCACTCGAGGGTGGGATGGTGACACTGAAGCTTTCTTT
TRBV10-1	-	once	TRBJ2-4	CASSELGIAKNIQYF	TGCGCCAGCAGTGAGCTGGGGATAGCCAAAAACATTCAGTACTTC
TRBV6-1	-	-	TRBJ2-3	CASEGGNTDTQYF	TGTGCCAGCGAGGGCGGAAACACAGATACGCAGTATTTT
TRBV7-9	-	-	TRBJ2-3	CASSSAGSDTQYF	TGTGCCAGCAGCTCCGCGGGATCAGATACGCAGTATTTT